The entry below describes one T cell receptor beta chain. What antigen it recognizes has not been identified. No per-base quality is available; no much larger clone lies one base away. The immunoSEQ assay, a bias-controlled multiplex PCR using V- and J-specific primers, was used to amplify TCR beta CDR3 regions from genomic DNA. In a second PCR step, a proprietary barcode and Illumina adapter sequences were attached to the CDR3 amplicons. An Illumina MiSeq instrument was used to sequence the CDR3 libraries. As for the authors' bioinformatics: Export and quality control were handled in immunoSEQ Analyzer 3.0, while downstream analyses relied on R Bioconductor and Immunarch. Repertoire metrics were calculated using only productive rearrangements within the normalized downsampled data set. In the normalized cohort, a clonotype counted as pathologically expanded if the clonotype was larger than 5 templates. Repertoire diversity was measured with the Inverse Simpson Index. To capture all clonotypes, the CMV-specificity analyses were run on the non-normalized data set. In TCRdb, the immuneACCESS table is reduced to in-frame sequences with V and J assigned. These tables do not hold every clone; where another copy was compared, an unresolved V gene accounts for under half, and the others remain unexplained. The V and J calls and clone size are taken from that table; D and trimming were inferred from the DNA. For this sample there are about 36,000 clones; over 75% appear just once. Jointly, the top ten make up about 2% of the sample.

The source of the sample is a study of T cell clonotyping in hematopoietic cell transplantation (dated by TCRdb to the early 2020s). Regarding the complete study: A total of 130 or so blood samples were gathered in the study from a few dozen consecutive transplant recipients along with their related donors. Recruitment of patients was conducted between late 2015 and early 2017, and follow-up was continued until late 2020 or death. Here is what the overall study found, with its caveats: Inverse Simpson Index values from donors and from recipients before transplant predicted broader TCR repertoire diversity after transplant. Recipient repertoires showed only a small fraction of overlap with donor repertoires, and over 95% appeared de novo at the given depth. A decrease in recipient TCR diversity was observed after transplant, and a progressive increase in pathologically expanded clonotypes was seen from day 30 to day 180. The sample size was limited and the cells went unsorted, which meant the CD4 and CD8 repertoire contributions could not be told apart.

Blood samples for TCR beta sequencing were provided by related transplant donors. Nuclei Lysis Solution was used to extract genomic DNA from fresh or cryopreserved unfractionated peripheral blood mononuclear cells. Measured from the cysteine to the phenylalanine, the CDR3 is 15 residues long. Only CDR3 DNA is held: 45 bases, read in frame from base 1. The V and J ends are trimmed by 2 bases and 2 bases, leaving 12 bases between them. The germline V gene yields MDHEN for CDR1 and SYDVKM for CDR2. The source material was peripheral blood mononuclear cells. Here the chain combines TRBV28 and TRBJ1-1, with a weak D call of TRBD1 (6 bases match). The receptor was derived from a woman aged 40 to 50 in good health. Some clones in this sample may be carry-over from other donors' samples. The base sequence is TGTGCCAGCAGTTTAGAGGACAGCGTCAACACTGAAGCTTTCTTT. This encodes CASSLEDSVNTEAFF.